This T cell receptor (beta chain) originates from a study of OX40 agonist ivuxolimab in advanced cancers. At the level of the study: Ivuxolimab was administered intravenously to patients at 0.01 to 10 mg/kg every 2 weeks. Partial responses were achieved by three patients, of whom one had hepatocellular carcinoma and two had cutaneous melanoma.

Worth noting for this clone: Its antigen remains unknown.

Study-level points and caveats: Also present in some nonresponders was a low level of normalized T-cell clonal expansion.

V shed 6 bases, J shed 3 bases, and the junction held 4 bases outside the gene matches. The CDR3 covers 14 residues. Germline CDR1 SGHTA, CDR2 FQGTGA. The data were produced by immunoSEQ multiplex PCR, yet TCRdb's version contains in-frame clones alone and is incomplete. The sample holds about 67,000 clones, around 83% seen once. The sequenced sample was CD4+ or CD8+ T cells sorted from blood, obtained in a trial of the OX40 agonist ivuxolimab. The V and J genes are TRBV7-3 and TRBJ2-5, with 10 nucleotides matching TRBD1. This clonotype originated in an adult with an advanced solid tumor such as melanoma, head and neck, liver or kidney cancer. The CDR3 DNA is TGTGCCAGCAGTCCCGGGACAGGGGAAGAGACCCAGTACTTC. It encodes CASSPGTGEETQYF. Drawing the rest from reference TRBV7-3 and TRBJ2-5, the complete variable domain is GAGVSQTPSNKVTEKGKYVELRCDPISGHTALYWYRQSLGQGPEFLIYFQGTGAADDSGLPNDRFFAVRPEGSVSTLKIQRTERGDSAVYLCASSPGTGEETQYFGPGTRLLVL.